The present entry profiles one TCR beta chain with its context. The data stem from a study of blood T cell repertoires in COVID-19. The overall study: Sites in the United States, Italy and Spain provided acute and convalescent COVID-19 samples. Sample material is recorded as cDNA or gDNA derived from T cells, B-cell-depleted T cells, or PBMCs.

Original analysis: The assay estimated nucleated cells by amplifying reference gene primers. Sequencing used immunoSEQ multiplex PCR; TCRdb keeps in-frame clones, though not all of them. V and J calls and clone size are copied from that table; D and trimming were computed from the DNA. The sample contains tens of thousands of clones, roughly 83% of which appear only once. V was clipped by 3 bases and J by 4 bases; unmatched bases: 3. CDR3 length: 14 amino acids. Germline lookup yields CDR1 LGHDT and CDR2 YNNKEL (reference sequence). The specimen sequenced was peripheral blood. The TCR was taken from a man in his 70s with acute or convalescent COVID-19. This sequence joins TRBV3-1 (or the pseudogene TRBV3-2) and TRBJ2-1; 7 nucleotides agree with TRBD2. DNA of the CDR3: TGTGCCAGCAGCCACTGGGAGGGGTACAATGAGCAGTTCTTC. Translated, it gives CASSHWEGYNEQFF.